Included here is one T cell receptor (beta chain) sequence, with context. This clonotype was recorded a few times. This receptor's antigen is unknown. Base qualities are missing; no much larger clone stands one base away. The source of the sample is a study of response to subunit inactivated influenza vaccine (dated by TCRdb to the late 2010s). In the study overall: To follow how T cells responded to a trivalent subunit inactivated influenza vaccine, the researchers relied on deep quantitative profiling of the T cell receptor repertoire. Broader findings and caveats from the paper: According to the authors, only a limited number of new T cells may be recruited by each seasonal influenza vaccination.

V is cut by 1 base and J by 7 bases, and the space between the germline ends is 8 bases. CDR1 SNHLY and CDR2 FYNNEI were looked up in the germline V gene. Including cysteine and phenylalanine, the CDR3 has 13 amino acids. CDR3 DNA only is kept here, 39 bases in frame from base 1. Library preparation employed RT-PCR. TCRdb records Illumina HiSeq 2500 as the sequencer. The public sequencing data were trimmed at Q25 with fastp and processed into clonotypes with MiXCR by TCRdb, which kept only in-frame beta chains. When rows share a CDR3 protein, they turn into one entry using the most common DNA and genes. Within this sample are 710,000 or so distinct CDR3 sequences, with around a sixth of them counted one time only. The ten top clones hold 11% of the sample.

This TCR came from a man aged 50 to 59 who received an inactivated influenza vaccine. Donor details come from another sample of the same person, matched by shared clones. The sequence links TRBV2 to TRBJ1-5, with no confidently assigned D gene. This material consisted of PBMCs from blood, taken about 11 days after vaccination. CDR3 region: CASSEGHGQPQHF. The DNA sequence is given as TGTGCCAGCAGTGAAGGACATGGACAGCCCCAGCATTTT.